The 4 T cell receptor beta chains presented below share a single source sample, sequenced in a study of T-cell reconstitution after alpha-beta-depleted transplantation in children. Preparation of the TCRbeta library used unique molecular identifiers. TCRdb redid the calling of the PCR reads with MiXCR, one entry per CDR3 protein. The table has a few hundred thousand distinct CDR3 sequences, approximately 20% seen once. The sequencing here drew on PBMCs from the stem cell graft donor, taken from the stem cell graft. Every receptor here comes from a human donor who donated a stem cell graft to a child with acute lymphoblastic leukemia.

V and J are TRBV9 and TRBJ2-1; D uncertain. The CDR3 runs to 16 residues. The germline V gene encodes CDR1 SGDLS and CDR2 YYNGEE. V was shortened by 0 bases and J by 2 bases, with 12 bases between the two germline ends. The chain's CDR3 is CASSVGIGQAYNEQFF. In DNA form, the CDR3 reads TGTGCCAGCAGCGTAGGGATAGGGCAGGCCTACAATGAGCAGTTCTTC.

The chain combines TRBV19 with TRBJ2-7; D is tentatively TRBD1 or TRBD2 (5 bases each). This CDR3 has 15 amino acids. V lost 6 bases, J lost 0 bases, and 15 bases lay in between. CDR1 and CDR2 (germline): LNHDA, SQIVND (reference sequence). The DNA of the CDR3 is TGTGCCAGTAGCCCGGGGACGGAGAGCTCCTACGAGCAGTACTTC. This gives the protein CASSPGTESSYEQYF.

The J gene is TRBJ2-7, the V gene TRBV20-1, with TRBD2 matching over 14 bases. V gave up 3 bases and J gave up 5 bases; unmatched junction bases: 6. Germline-derived CDR1 and CDR2 are DFQATT and SNEGSKA (reference sequence). The CDR3 covers 15 residues. CDR3 loop: CSARTSGRADDEQYF. In nucleotides, the CDR3 is TGCAGTGCTAGGACTAGCGGGAGGGCCGATGACGAGCAGTACTTC.

This clonotype has a count of ten or more. The rearrangement uses TRBV6-4 and TRBJ2-5, with 12 bases identical to TRBD2. Germline CDR1 and CDR2: MRHNA and SNTAGT. This CDR3 spans 15 amino acids. V gave up 4 bases and J gave up 1 base; unmatched junction bases: 1. CDR3 loop: CASSAGLAGQETQYF. The DNA of the CDR3 is TGTGCCAGCAGTGCGGGACTAGCGGGCCAAGAGACCCAGTACTTC.